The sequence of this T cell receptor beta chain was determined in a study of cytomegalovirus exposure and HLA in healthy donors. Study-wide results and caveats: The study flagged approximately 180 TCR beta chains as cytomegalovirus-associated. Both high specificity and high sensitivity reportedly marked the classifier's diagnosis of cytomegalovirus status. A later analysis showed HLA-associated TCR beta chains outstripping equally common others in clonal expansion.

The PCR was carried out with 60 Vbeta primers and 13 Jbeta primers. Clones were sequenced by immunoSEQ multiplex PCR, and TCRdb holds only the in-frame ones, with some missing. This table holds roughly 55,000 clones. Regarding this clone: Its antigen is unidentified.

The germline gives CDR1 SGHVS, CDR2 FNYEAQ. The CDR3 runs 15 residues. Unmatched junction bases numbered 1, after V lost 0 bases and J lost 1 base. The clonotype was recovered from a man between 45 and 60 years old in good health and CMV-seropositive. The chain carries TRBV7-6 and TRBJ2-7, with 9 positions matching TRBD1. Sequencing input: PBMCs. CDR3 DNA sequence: TGTGCCAGCAGCTTAGCGGGGACAGGGTCCTACGAGCAGTACTTC. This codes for CASSLAGTGSYEQYF.